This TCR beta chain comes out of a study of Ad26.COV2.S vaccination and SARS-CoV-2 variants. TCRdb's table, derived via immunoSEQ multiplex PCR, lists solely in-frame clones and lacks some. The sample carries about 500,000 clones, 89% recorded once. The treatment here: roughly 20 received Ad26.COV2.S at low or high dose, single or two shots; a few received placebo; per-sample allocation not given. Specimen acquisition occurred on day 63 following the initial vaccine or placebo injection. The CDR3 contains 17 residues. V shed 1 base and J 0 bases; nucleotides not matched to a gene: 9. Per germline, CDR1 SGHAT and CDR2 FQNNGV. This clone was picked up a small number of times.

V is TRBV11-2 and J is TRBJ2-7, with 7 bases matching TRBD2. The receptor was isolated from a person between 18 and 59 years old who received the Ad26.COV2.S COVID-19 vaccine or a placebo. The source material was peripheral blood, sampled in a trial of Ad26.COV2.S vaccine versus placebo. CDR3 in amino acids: CASSLGRGGESSYEQYF. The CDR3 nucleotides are TGTGCCAGCAGCTTAGGAAGGGGAGGGGAGAGCTCCTACGAGCAGTACTTC.